These 8 T cell receptor beta chains were all obtained from the same sample, sequenced in a study of chemoradiotherapy in HPV16-positive cancers. Clones were read by immunoSEQ multiplex PCR, and TCRdb kept only the in-frame ones, dropping some. The data show some 9,800 clones, with 75% seen just once and 38% held by the top ten. This material consisted of tumor tissue, taken from a patient who underwent chemoradiotherapy. The receptors shown here come from a human donor with HPV-associated anogenital cancer.

This clone showed up just a few times. The chain uses TRBV1 and TRBJ2-5; TRBD2, the table's D call, was not compared with the DNA. TRBV1 is termed a pseudogene. The CDR3 totals 15 residues. This CDR3 is CTSSQDELAGETQYF. The CDR3, as DNA: TGCACCAGCAGCCAAGATGAACTAGCGGGGGAGACCCAGTACTTC.

V gene TRBV19 combines with J gene TRBJ2-2, with D hard to call. The CDR3 covers 12 residues. V was shortened by 8 bases and J by 4 bases, with 8 bases between the two germline ends. In germline, CDR1 is LNHDA, CDR2 SQIVND (reference sequence). The CDR3 sequence: CASLWPTGELFF. The CDR3 coding sequence is TGTGCCAGTCTTTGGCCCACCGGGGAGCTGTTTTTT.

The chain has TRBV7-2 and TRBJ1-3; TRBD1 is a possible D gene (5 bases). V was shortened by 5 bases and J by 4 bases, with 15 bases between the two germline ends. Germline loops: CDR1 SGHTA, CDR2 FQGNSA. The CDR3 length is 15 residues. The CDR3 region has the DNA TGTGCCAGCAGCACCGTCGGGACGGACGGAAACACCATATATTTT. This codes for CASSTVGTDGNTIYF.

This chain links TRBV4-1 with TRBJ2-2; TRBD2 matches 7 bases. V trimming: 4 bases; J trimming: 1 base; junction bases outside the gene matches: 3. The germline gives CDR1 MGHRA, CDR2 YSYEKL. The CDR3 loop spans 15 amino acids. The CDR3 sequence: CASSRTGGNTGELFF. As DNA, the CDR3 is TGCGCCAGCAGCCGTACGGGAGGGAACACCGGGGAGCTGTTTTTT.

The chain joins TRBV9 to TRBJ2-7, with D perhaps assigned TRBD1 or TRBD2 (5 bases each). Trimming pared 4 bases from V and 2 bases from J, leaving 13 bases between. The CDR3 loop spans 14 amino acids. CDR1 SGDLS and CDR2 YYNGEE come from the germline V gene. The CDR3, as DNA: TGTGCCAGCAGCCCCCGGGACGTTCCCTACGAGCAGTACGTC. It encodes CASSPRDVPYEQYV.

The V and J genes are TRBV5-1 and TRBJ1-1, with D unresolved. V was cut by 4 bases and J by 3 bases, with 19 bases left in between. The CDR3 has 16 amino acids. Germline V lookup: CDR1 SGHRS, CDR2 YFSETQ. The CDR3: CASSALAPSGDTEAFF. The CDR3 DNA reads TGCGCCAGCAGCGCACTGGCCCCCAGCGGAGACACTGAAGCTTTCTTT.

In this sample, this clone turned up a few times. The genes are TRBV9 and TRBJ2-1; possibly TRBD1 for D (6 bases). This CDR3 contains 15 residues. The ends were cut back, 3 bases at V and 4 bases at J, with 14 bases in the middle. Germline loops: CDR1 SGDLS, CDR2 YYNGEE. The CDR3 protein is CASSGEGTLYNEQFF. The CDR3 nucleotides read TGTGCCAGCAGCGGAGAAGGGACACTATACAATGAGCAGTTCTTC.

V is TRBV28 and J is TRBJ2-5; the match to TRBD1 covers 9 bases. This CDR3 spans 16 amino acids. CDR1 and CDR2 from the germline V gene are MDHEN and SYDVKM. The J segment lost 5 bases and the V segment lost 5 bases, leaving 12 bases of the junction unmatched. The CDR3 sequence: CASSLPGTGNGETQYF. As DNA, the CDR3 is TGTGCCAGCAGTCTCCCCGGGACAGGGAACGGGGAGACCCAGTACTTC.